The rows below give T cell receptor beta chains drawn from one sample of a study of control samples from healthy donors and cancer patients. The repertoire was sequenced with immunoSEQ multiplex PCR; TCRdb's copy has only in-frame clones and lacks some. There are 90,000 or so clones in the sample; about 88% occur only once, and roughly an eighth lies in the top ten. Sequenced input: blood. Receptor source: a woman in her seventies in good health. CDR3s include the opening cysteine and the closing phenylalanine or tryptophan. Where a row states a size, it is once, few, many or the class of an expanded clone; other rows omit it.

CDR3: CASSHPPDREAYGYTF
J: TRBJ1-2
size: .
V: TRBV7-9

CDR3: CASSVGGTGVGNTIYF
J: TRBJ1-3
size: .
V: TRBV9

CDR3: CASSPGERGYGYTF
J: TRBJ1-2
size: .
V: TRBV5-4

CDR3: CASSPLTETQYF
J: TRBJ2-5
size: .
V: TRBV18

CDR3: CSASLSYNEQFF
J: TRBJ2-1
size: .
V: TRBV20-1

CDR3: CASNAQGGNYEQYF
J: TRBJ2-7
size: .
V: TRBV6-6

CDR3: CASSPLTGDRGDFEISYEQYF
J: TRBJ2-7
size: .
V: TRBV13

CDR3: CASSLRRMTGELFF
J: TRBJ2-2
size: .
V: TRBV6-2/TRBV6-3

CDR3: CASSLDRGGYTF
J: TRBJ1-2
size: .
V: TRBV7-9

CDR3: CASSLRAGQETQYF
J: TRBJ2-5
size: .
V: TRBV4-1

CDR3: CASSYETSSYNEQFF
J: TRBJ2-1
size: .
V: TRBV6-6

CDR3: CASRSGTYEQYF
J: TRBJ2-7
size: .
V: TRBV5-6

CDR3: CASSPPKSEQFF
J: TRBJ2-1
size: .
V: TRBV18

CDR3: CASSETGVGSYNSPLHF
J: TRBJ1-6
size: .
V: TRBV6-1

CDR3: CASSRREGVDYGYTF
J: TRBJ1-2
size: .
V: TRBV5-8

CDR3: CASGLGDSGRTDTQYF
J: TRBJ2-3
size: once
V: TRBV12-5

CDR3: CASKGTTNEKLFF
J: TRBJ1-4
size: .
V: TRBV5-1

CDR3: CASSSPGQASYEQYF
J: TRBJ2-7
size: .
V: TRBV6-5

CDR3: CASSLEGQPNQPQHF
J: TRBJ1-5
size: .
V: TRBV5-1

CDR3: CASSPGSSGAEAFF
J: TRBJ1-1
size: .
V: TRBV18

CDR3: CASRTSGRGNQPQHF
J: TRBJ1-5
size: .
V: TRBV19

CDR3: CASSQSGTTDTQYF
J: TRBJ2-3
size: few
V: TRBV6-2/TRBV6-3

CDR3: CASSPSIRYGYTF
J: TRBJ1-2
size: .
V: TRBV12-3/TRBV12-4

CDR3: CASATSTNEKLFF
J: TRBJ1-4
size: .
V: TRBV5-1

CDR3: CASSAISRSGDGYTF
J: TRBJ1-2
size: once
V: TRBV7-9

CDR3: CASRPGSGTGELFF
J: TRBJ2-2
size: .
V: TRBV10-1